Below are 13 T cell receptor beta chains sequenced from a single sample in a study of cytomegalovirus exposure and HLA in healthy donors. Produced via immunoSEQ multiplex PCR; TCRdb's table is partial and in-frame only. The sample gives about 130,000 clones, approximately 92% of which show up once; over 9% is in the top ten. Sequenced sample: PBMCs. These receptor sequences come from a woman younger than 35 in good health and CMV-seropositive.

DNA for the CDR3: TGTGCCAGCAGGTCCGGGACAGGGAGCAATCAGCCCCAGCATTTT. Translating gives CASRSGTGSNQPQHF. The chain employs TRBV6-1 and TRBJ1-5; 9 nucleotides line up with TRBD1. CDR1 and CDR2 (germline): MNHNS, SASEGT. Trimming removed 6 bases from V and 1 base from J; junction bases left unmatched: 4. The CDR3 loop spans 15 amino acids.

The chain recombines TRBV4-1 with TRBJ2-7, with TRBD1 matching 8 bases. This CDR3 comprises 13 residues. The J segment lost 5 bases and the V segment lost 3 bases, leaving 3 bases of the junction unmatched. Per the germline V gene, CDR1 is MGHRA and CDR2 is YSYEKL. CDR3 sequence (DNA): TGCGCCAGCAGCCAGGACAGGGCTAACGAGCAGTACTTC. It encodes CASSQDRANEQYF.

This rearrangement joins TRBV13 to TRBJ1-2; TRBD1 agrees at 8 bases. The CDR3 is 13 residues long. CDR1 is PRHDT and CDR2 is FYEKMQ in the germline V gene (reference sequence). J was trimmed by 3 bases and V by 7 bases; bases with no gene match: 4. This CDR3 reads CASTSGGHYGYTF. The CDR3, as DNA: TGTGCCAGCACATCAGGGGGCCACTATGGCTACACCTTC.

This clone was detected once. The chain employs TRBV11-2 and TRBJ2-1, with 7 bases that match TRBD2. CDR3 length: 14 residues. V lost 2 bases and J lost 8; bases outside the gene matches: 6. Germline V gene lookup returns CDR1 SGHAT and CDR2 FQNNGV. CDR3 nucleotides: TGTGCCAGCAGCTTACTGAGCGGGGACTATGAGCAGTTCTTC. It codes for CASSLLSGDYEQFF.

The rearrangement links TRBV6-1 to TRBJ2-1, with D possibly being TRBD1 (6 bases). The CDR3 runs to 14 residues. V lost 6 bases and J 6 bases, leaving 15 bases between the germline ends. From germline, CDR1 is MNHNS and CDR2 SASEGT. This chain's CDR3 is CASRSGHLGNEQFF. As DNA, the CDR3 is TGTGCCAGCAGGTCGGGACACCTCGGCAATGAGCAGTTCTTC.

J is TRBJ1-3 and V is TRBV29-1, with D tentatively TRBD1 (6 bases). Germline loops: CDR1 SQVTM, CDR2 ANQGSEA. This CDR3 is 15 amino acids long. V was shortened by 0 bases and J by 9 bases, with 18 bases between the two germline ends. The DNA of the CDR3 is TGCAGCGTTGAAGAGGGGGACAACCCTAGGAGCACCATATATTTT. This translates into CSVEEGDNPRSTIYF.

This chain uses TRBV18 with TRBJ2-1; 14 bases map to TRBD2. CDR3 length equals 15 residues. Trimming removed 3 bases from V and 8 bases from J; junction bases left unmatched: 3. The germline V gene encodes CDR1 KGHSH and CDR2 LQKENI. Here the CDR3 DNA reads TGTGCCAGCTCACCCGGGACTAGCGGGGGCTATGAGCAGTTCTTC. This gives the protein CASSPGTSGGYEQFF.

The chain is built from TRBV10-1 and TRBJ2-7, with 7 positions matching TRBD1. V gave up 3 bases and J gave up 6 bases; unmatched junction bases: 11. Germline V lookup: CDR1 WNHNN, CDR2 SYGVQD (reference sequence). This CDR3 contains 15 residues. This chain's CDR3 is CASSEGGQFPTEQYF. CDR3 coding DNA: TGCGCCAGCAGTGAAGGGGGACAGTTCCCCACCGAGCAGTACTTC.

The CDR3 nucleotides are TGTGCCAGTAATCGGAGGGAACGCAATCAGCCCCAGCATTTT. Translated: CASNRRERNQPQHF. V usage is TRBV19 and J usage is TRBJ1-5; D gene unclear. Germline CDR1 and CDR2: LNHDA and SQIVND (reference sequence). The CDR3 runs to 14 residues. The V end lost 7 bases, the J end lost 2 bases, and 12 bases lay between the germline ends.

This rearrangement joins TRBV13 to TRBJ1-6; TRBD1 agrees at 10 bases. The CDR3 covers 15 residues. Looked up from germline, CDR1 is PRHDT and CDR2 is FYEKMQ (reference sequence). V lost 5 bases, J lost 11 bases, and 9 bases stayed unmatched. CDR3 sequence reads: CASSKGQGDLPPLHF. The CDR3 coding sequence is TGTGCCAGCAGCAAAGGACAGGGGGATTTGCCACCCCTCCACTTT. Variable domain in full (rest from reference TRBV13 and TRBJ1-6): AAGVIQSPRHLIKEKRETATLKCYPIPRHDTVYWYQQGPGQDPQFLISFYEKMQSDKGSIPDRFSAQQFSDYHSELNMSSLELGDSALYFCASSKGQGDLPPLHFGNGTRLTVT.

The rearrangement uses TRBV7-3 and TRBJ1-3, with D uncertain. The CDR3 extends over 16 amino acids. Trimming took 0 bases from V and 0 from J, leaving 9 bases between them. The germline CDR1 and CDR2 sequences are SGHTA and FQGTGA. The CDR3 is CASSLTGGSSGNTIYF. CDR3 sequence (DNA): TGTGCCAGCAGCTTAACGGGAGGAAGCTCTGGAAACACCATATATTTT.

This clone was counted between two and nine times. The V gene is TRBV14, the J gene TRBJ2-7; a possible D gene is TRBD2 (5 bases). The germline V and J ends were trimmed by 6 bases and 4 bases, with 10 bases remaining between them. Germline V lookup: CDR1 SGHDN, CDR2 FVKESK. The CDR3 consists of 12 residues. This CDR3 reads CASSPDWYEQYF. CDR3 bases: TGTGCCAGCAGTCCGGACTGGTACGAGCAGTACTTC.

The chain joins TRBV5-4 to TRBJ1-3; the D is unclear. CDR1 SGHNT and CDR2 YYREEE come from the germline V gene (reference sequence). Trimming took 4 bases from V and 2 from J, leaving 10 bases between them. CDR3 length equals 14 residues. The CDR3 bases are TGTGCCAGCAGCCGTTGGGAGGCTGGAAACACCATATATTTT. Residues: CASSRWEAGNTIYF.